Listed below are T cell receptor beta chains from one sample, sequenced in a study of shared clonotypes between healthy human individuals. This table comes from immunoSEQ multiplex PCR, and its TCRdb copy is limited to in-frame clones, with some not included. Among roughly 700,000 clones listed, approximately 79% were seen once. Sequenced: memory CD4+ T cells sorted from blood. All receptors come from a woman younger than 45 in good health. Both conserved end residues are part of each CDR3. D genes are given only for firm matches. Rows may omit the clone size; those that give it use once, few, many or a size class.

abundance: .; d_gene: .; v_gene: TRBV5-8; j_gene: TRBJ2-5; CDR3nt: TGTGCCAGCAGAAGGTTAGAGCTCGAGACCCAGTACTTC; CDR3aa: CASRRLELETQYF
abundance: .; d_gene: .; v_gene: TRBV4-1; j_gene: TRBJ1-5; CDR3nt: TGCGCCAGCAGCCGGACGGGCGGCAATCAGCCCCAGCATTTT; CDR3aa: CASSRTGGNQPQHF
abundance: many; d_gene: .; v_gene: TRBV5-1; j_gene: TRBJ1-3; CDR3nt: TGCGCCAGCAGCTTGGAGGTGGCGGGGGACATCGGTGGCACCATATATTTT; CDR3aa: CASSLEVAGDIGGTIYF
abundance: .; d_gene: .; v_gene: TRBV18; j_gene: TRBJ2-3; CDR3nt: TGTGCCAGCTCACCAATGGCAGAGACAGATACGCAGTATTTT; CDR3aa: CASSPMAETDTQYF
abundance: many; d_gene: TRBD1; v_gene: TRBV27; j_gene: TRBJ1-2; CDR3nt: TGTGCCAGCAGTTTAAAGGGGACAGGGGGCAACTATGGCTACACCTTC; CDR3aa: CASSLKGTGGNYGYTF
abundance: .; d_gene: .; v_gene: TRBV7-2; j_gene: TRBJ2-1; CDR3nt: TGTGCCGCCGGGGCCTCACGGGTAGAGCAGTTCTTC; CDR3aa: CAAGASRVEQFF
abundance: .; d_gene: .; v_gene: TRBV7-3; j_gene: TRBJ2-2; CDR3nt: TGTGCCAGCAGCTTTCAAGGGACCACCGGGGAGCTGTTTTTT; CDR3aa: CASSFQGTTGELFF
abundance: .; d_gene: .; v_gene: TRBV5-1; j_gene: TRBJ1-1; CDR3nt: TGCGCCAGCAGCCCGACGGTAGCCACTGAAGCTTTCTTT; CDR3aa: CASSPTVATEAFF
abundance: once; d_gene: TRBD2; v_gene: TRBV5-4; j_gene: TRBJ2-3; CDR3nt: TGTGCCAGCAGCTTAGCGGGAGGCACAGATACGCAGTATTTT; CDR3aa: CASSLAGGTDTQYF
abundance: .; d_gene: .; v_gene: TRBV6-6; j_gene: TRBJ1-6; CDR3nt: TGTGCCAGCAGTTACGCCCGAGACTTAGACTCACCCCTCCACTTT; CDR3aa: CASSYARDLDSPLHF
abundance: .; d_gene: .; v_gene: TRBV30; j_gene: TRBJ1-1; CDR3nt: TGTGCCTGGAGGGGGGCAGTCGCTGAAGCTTTCTTT; CDR3aa: CAWRGAVAEAFF
abundance: once; d_gene: TRBD1; v_gene: TRBV27; j_gene: TRBJ2-7; CDR3nt: TGTGCCAGCAGATCTATGGGGACAGCACTATCCTACGAGCAGTACTTC; CDR3aa: CASRSMGTALSYEQYF
abundance: .; d_gene: TRBD2; v_gene: TRBV2; j_gene: TRBJ2-5; CDR3nt: TGTGCCAGCAGTCTCCCGGGACTAGCGGGATTCCAAGAGACCCAGTACTTC; CDR3aa: CASSLPGLAGFQETQYF
abundance: .; d_gene: TRBD1; v_gene: TRBV4-1; j_gene: TRBJ1-2; CDR3nt: TGCGCCAGCAGTCGCACCTCTGACAGGGGGGACTATGGCTACACCTTC; CDR3aa: CASSRTSDRGDYGYTF
abundance: .; d_gene: .; v_gene: TRBV28; j_gene: TRBJ1-2; CDR3nt: TGTGCCAGTCGAACCCCCCGGGGTTCGGACTATGGCTACACCTTC; CDR3aa: CASRTPRGSDYGYTF
abundance: few; d_gene: TRBD1; v_gene: TRBV6-1; j_gene: TRBJ1-3; CDR3nt: TGTGCCAGCAGTGAGCGACAGGGAGGCGGAAACACCATATATTTT; CDR3aa: CASSERQGGGNTIYF
abundance: .; d_gene: .; v_gene: TRBV28; j_gene: TRBJ1-4; CDR3nt: TGTGCCAGCAGTCCTCCAGGGTATTGGGATGAAAAACTGTTTTTT; CDR3aa: CASSPPGYWDEKLFF
abundance: .; d_gene: .; v_gene: TRBV28; j_gene: TRBJ2-5; CDR3nt: TGTGCCAGCGGGTTTTCCATGGAGACCCAGTACTTC; CDR3aa: CASGFSMETQYF
abundance: .; d_gene: TRBD2; v_gene: TRBV2; j_gene: TRBJ2-5; CDR3nt: TGTGCCAGCAGACCGGGACTAGCGTCAGAGACCCAGTACTTC; CDR3aa: CASRPGLASETQYF
abundance: .; d_gene: TRBD1; v_gene: TRBV6-5; j_gene: TRBJ1-5; CDR3nt: TGTGCCAGCAGTTACGGACAGGGAAGCAATCAGCCCCAGCATTTT; CDR3aa: CASSYGQGSNQPQHF
abundance: .; d_gene: TRBD2; v_gene: TRBV6-5; j_gene: TRBJ2-7; CDR3nt: TGTGCCAGCAAACGTAGCGGGAGGCCCTACGAGCAGTACTTC; CDR3aa: CASKRSGRPYEQYF
abundance: few; d_gene: TRBD1; v_gene: TRBV5-1; j_gene: TRBJ1-2; CDR3nt: TGCGCCAGCAGCCCTTCCGGGACAGACCTGCTCGGGGGCTACACCTTC; CDR3aa: CASSPSGTDLLGGYTF
abundance: .; d_gene: .; v_gene: TRBV5-1; j_gene: TRBJ1-1; CDR3nt: TGCGCCAGCAGCATACAGGCCTCCAACACTGAAGCTTTCTTT; CDR3aa: CASSIQASNTEAFF
abundance: .; d_gene: .; v_gene: TRBV28; j_gene: TRBJ1-2; CDR3nt: TGTGCCAGCAGCGCCCCAGGGACGGTCGGCGGCTACACCTTC; CDR3aa: CASSAPGTVGGYTF
abundance: .; d_gene: TRBD1; v_gene: TRBV5-1; j_gene: TRBJ2-7; CDR3nt: TGCGCCAGCAGCTCGGGACAGCCGCCCTACGAGCAGTACTTC; CDR3aa: CASSSGQPPYEQYF
abundance: .; d_gene: .; v_gene: TRBV29-1; j_gene: TRBJ1-2; CDR3nt: TGCAGCGTTGCAACAGCTACACCTAACTATGGCTACACCTTC; CDR3aa: CSVATATPNYGYTF
abundance: .; d_gene: .; v_gene: TRBV9; j_gene: TRBJ2-3; CDR3nt: TGTGCCAGCAGCGTACCGCTTACAGATACGCAGTATTTT; CDR3aa: CASSVPLTDTQYF
abundance: .; d_gene: TRBD1; v_gene: TRBV5-1; j_gene: TRBJ2-2; CDR3nt: TGCGCCAGCAGCAGGGACAGGGGCACCGGGGAGCTGTTTTTT; CDR3aa: CASSRDRGTGELFF
abundance: .; d_gene: .; v_gene: TRBV7-2; j_gene: TRBJ2-1; CDR3nt: TGTGCCAGTCGTTCGGCCACCGGGCGGGGACCCTACAATGAGCAGTTCTTC; CDR3aa: CASRSATGRGPYNEQFF
abundance: .; d_gene: TRBD1; v_gene: TRBV2; j_gene: TRBJ1-4; CDR3nt: TGTGCCAGCAGACGAACGGACAGGCCGAATGAAAAACTGTTTTTT; CDR3aa: CASRRTDRPNEKLFF
abundance: few; d_gene: .; v_gene: TRBV28; j_gene: TRBJ1-5; CDR3nt: TGTGCCAGCAGCCCCCGAGGGCTGGGCAATCAGCCCCAGCATTTT; CDR3aa: CASSPRGLGNQPQHF
abundance: .; d_gene: TRBD1; v_gene: TRBV5-1; j_gene: TRBJ1-2; CDR3nt: TGCGCCAGCAGCTTTGGACAGGGTTTGGAAGGCTACACCTTC; CDR3aa: CASSFGQGLEGYTF
abundance: .; d_gene: .; v_gene: TRBV28; j_gene: TRBJ1-3; CDR3nt: TGTGCCAGCAGTTTCGTTGGCCCCAGAAACACCATATATTTT; CDR3aa: CASSFVGPRNTIYF
abundance: .; d_gene: TRBD1; v_gene: TRBV29-1; j_gene: TRBJ1-2; CDR3nt: TGCAGCGTCCGACGGGAGGGGGCGGTCGGTGGCTACACCTTC; CDR3aa: CSVRREGAVGGYTF
abundance: .; d_gene: TRBD1; v_gene: TRBV19; j_gene: TRBJ1-3; CDR3nt: TGTGCCAGTAGTGAAGGGACAGGGTATGGAAACACCATATATTTT; CDR3aa: CASSEGTGYGNTIYF
abundance: .; d_gene: .; v_gene: TRBV2; j_gene: TRBJ1-5; CDR3nt: TGTGCCAGCAGTGGACTCTCAAGAATTTATAGCAATCAGCCCCAGCATTTT; CDR3aa: CASSGLSRIYSNQPQHF
abundance: .; d_gene: .; v_gene: TRBV28; j_gene: TRBJ1-1; CDR3nt: TGTGCCAGCAGCGCCCGGACGTTTACTGAAGCTTTCTTT; CDR3aa: CASSARTFTEAFF
abundance: .; d_gene: .; v_gene: TRBV7-8; j_gene: TRBJ2-7; CDR3nt: TGTGCCAGCAGCTACGGTGGGGGCGGCGAGCAGTACTTC; CDR3aa: CASSYGGGGEQYF
abundance: .; d_gene: .; v_gene: TRBV20-1; j_gene: TRBJ2-5; CDR3nt: TGCAGTGCTAGTTTGGAGACCCAGTACTTC; CDR3aa: CSASLETQYF
abundance: .; d_gene: .; v_gene: TRBV10-3; j_gene: TRBJ2-7; CDR3nt: TGTGCCATCAGTGAGTCTGCCCAGAACTCCTACGAGCAGTACTTC; CDR3aa: CAISESAQNSYEQYF
abundance: once; d_gene: .; v_gene: TRBV11-2; j_gene: TRBJ2-7; CDR3nt: TGTGCCAGCAGCTTAGAGCAGGGTTCGGTCGAGCAGTACTTC; CDR3aa: CASSLEQGSVEQYF
abundance: .; d_gene: .; v_gene: TRBV15; j_gene: TRBJ2-4; CDR3nt: TGTGCCACCAGCGCCGAGTTCGACCCAGGGAAAAACATTCAGTACTTC; CDR3aa: CATSAEFDPGKNIQYF
abundance: .; d_gene: .; v_gene: TRBV2; j_gene: TRBJ2-2; CDR3nt: TGTGCCAGCAGAGTCATCGCGAACACCGGGGAGCTGTTTTTT; CDR3aa: CASRVIANTGELFF
abundance: .; d_gene: .; v_gene: TRBV30; j_gene: TRBJ1-5; CDR3nt: TGTGCCTGGAGCGCGGGGGGGTTTAGCAATCAGCCCCAGCATTTT; CDR3aa: CAWSAGGFSNQPQHF
abundance: once; d_gene: TRBD1; v_gene: TRBV28; j_gene: TRBJ1-2; CDR3nt: TGTGCCAGCAGTTTCAACCGGGACAGGGGGCAAGGCTACACCTTC; CDR3aa: CASSFNRDRGQGYTF
abundance: few; d_gene: .; v_gene: TRBV28; j_gene: TRBJ2-7; CDR3nt: TGTGCCAGCAGTCCCCCGACCTATTCCCACTACGAGCAGTACTTC; CDR3aa: CASSPPTYSHYEQYF
abundance: once; d_gene: TRBD1; v_gene: TRBV5-5; j_gene: TRBJ1-2; CDR3nt: TGTGCCAGCAGCTTTTCCGGGACAGCGCCTGACGGCTACACCTTC; CDR3aa: CASSFSGTAPDGYTF
abundance: .; d_gene: .; v_gene: TRBV23-1; j_gene: TRBJ2-1; CDR3nt: TGCGCCAGCAGTAAGAGAGAGACAGGACGTCGGATCGGCTACAATGAGCAGTTCTTC; CDR3aa: CASSKRETGRRIGYNEQFF
abundance: .; d_gene: TRBD1; v_gene: TRBV27; j_gene: TRBJ1-5; CDR3nt: TGTGCCAGCAGTAGGGACAGAAGTGGCAATCAGCCCCAGCATTTT; CDR3aa: CASSRDRSGNQPQHF
abundance: .; d_gene: .; v_gene: TRBV7-8; j_gene: TRBJ1-5; CDR3nt: TGTGCCAGCAGCTTAGCGCGCGCACCGAATCAGCCCCAGCATTTT; CDR3aa: CASSLARAPNQPQHF
abundance: few; d_gene: .; v_gene: TRBV11-1; j_gene: TRBJ1-1; CDR3nt: TGTGCCAGCAGCCAAGACGGGAACACTGAAGCTTTCTTT; CDR3aa: CASSQDGNTEAFF
abundance: .; d_gene: TRBD1; v_gene: TRBV28; j_gene: TRBJ1-3; CDR3nt: TGTGCCAGCAGTTCCTCAGGGGGCTCTGGAAACACCATATATTTT; CDR3aa: CASSSSGGSGNTIYF
abundance: .; d_gene: TRBD2; v_gene: TRBV25-1; j_gene: TRBJ2-5; CDR3nt: TGTGCCAGCAGGGGCGCGGGAGCTGCTGGTGACCAGTACTTC; CDR3aa: CASRGAGAAGDQYF
abundance: .; d_gene: .; v_gene: TRBV28; j_gene: TRBJ1-5; CDR3nt: TGTGCCAGCAGTCCATACTTAGGTGGTCAGCCCCAGCATTTT; CDR3aa: CASSPYLGGQPQHF
abundance: once; d_gene: .; v_gene: TRBV5-4; j_gene: TRBJ2-1; CDR3nt: TGTGCCAGCAGTCCCGCGGGAAACTCCTACAATGAGCAGTTCTTC; CDR3aa: CASSPAGNSYNEQFF
abundance: .; d_gene: TRBD1; v_gene: TRBV10-3; j_gene: TRBJ2-7; CDR3nt: TGTGCCACCCGGACAGGGGGAACCTACGAGCAGTACTTC; CDR3aa: CATRTGGTYEQYF
abundance: .; d_gene: .; v_gene: TRBV6-5; j_gene: TRBJ1-5; CDR3nt: TGTGCCAGCAGTTACCTTGGGACGAGTCAGCCCCAGCATTTT; CDR3aa: CASSYLGTSQPQHF